These T cell receptor beta chains were read from a single sample in a study of T-cell reconstitution after alpha-beta-depleted transplantation in children. MiXCR was run by TCRdb on the PCR reads, yielding one entry per CDR3 protein. The sample lists about 580,000 distinct CDR3 sequences, 20% to 25% occurring once. The specimen comprised PBMCs, mostly from graft donor cells, sampled 360 days after TCRalphabeta/CD19-depleted stem cell transplant. The receptors were gathered from a boy in the first two years of life who had a stem cell transplant for acute myeloid leukemia, so the T cells may come from the graft donor. CDR3s include the opening cysteine and the closing phenylalanine or tryptophan. D genes are given only for firm matches.

D: TRBD2; J: TRBJ2-5; length: 16; V: TRBV28; CDR3: CASTLGLAGVGETQYF
D: TRBD1; J: TRBJ1-1; length: 14; V: TRBV12-3/TRBV12-4; CDR3: CASSFRGAATEAFF
D: TRBD1; J: TRBJ2-2; length: 17; V: TRBV25-1; CDR3: CASSEPRQGSNTGELFF
D: -; J: TRBJ2-1; length: 14; V: TRBV30; CDR3: CAWSVRLTYNEQFF
D: -; J: TRBJ2-7; length: 15; V: TRBV5-1; CDR3: CASSLATGRSYEQYF
D: -; J: TRBJ2-1; length: 19; V: TRBV10-3; CDR3: CAISESSDSPLTSYNEQFF
D: -; J: TRBJ1-6; length: 12; V: TRBV14; CDR3: CASSQENSPLHF
D: TRBD2; J: TRBJ2-4; length: 13; V: TRBV20-1; CDR3: CSARRQGGNIQYF
D: TRBD2; J: TRBJ2-3; length: 14; V: TRBV28; CDR3: CASSFPTAGDTQYF
D: TRBD1; J: TRBJ1-1; length: 12; V: TRBV5-1; CDR3: CASSQGQGGAFF
D: -; J: TRBJ1-3; length: 15; V: TRBV7-9; CDR3: CASSTRGFSGNTIYF
D: TRBD1; J: TRBJ2-7; length: 14; V: TRBV25-1; CDR3: CASSPRGDSLEQYF
D: -; J: TRBJ2-2; length: 18; V: TRBV6-5; CDR3: CASSYSVAAWTNTGELFF
D: -; J: TRBJ1-2; length: 15; V: TRBV12-3/TRBV12-4; CDR3: CASSFNWAGAYGYTF
D: -; J: TRBJ2-2; length: 14; V: TRBV19; CDR3: CASSSGASTGELFF
D: TRBD1; J: TRBJ1-1; length: 14; V: TRBV3-1; CDR3: CASSLGQSNTEAFF
D: -; J: TRBJ1-2; length: 12; V: TRBV20-1; CDR3: CSASPKLDGYTF
D: TRBD1; J: TRBJ1-6; length: 15; V: TRBV20-1; CDR3: CSARDRTGEYSPLHF
D: TRBD2; J: TRBJ2-2; length: 17; V: TRBV20-1; CDR3: CSARDAASGGIAGELFF
D: -; J: TRBJ1-2; length: 14; V: TRBV15; CDR3: CATSRDPRDYGYTF
D: -; J: TRBJ1-1; length: 15; V: TRBV7-2; CDR3: CASSLSGAKNTEAFF
D: TRBD1; J: TRBJ2-6; length: 15; V: TRBV5-5; CDR3: CASSRDSSGANVLTF
D: TRBD2; J: TRBJ2-5; length: 16; V: TRBV6-1; CDR3: CASRGLAPAPQETQYF
D: -; J: TRBJ1-2; length: 13; V: TRBV5-1; CDR3: CASSSRDGDGYTF
D: TRBD1; J: TRBJ2-5; length: 16; V: TRBV4-1; CDR3: CASSLIGQGAGETQYF
D: TRBD2; J: TRBJ2-3; length: 16; V: TRBV7-2; CDR3: CASSFRLAGSRDTQYF
D: -; J: TRBJ2-2; length: 12; V: TRBV2; CDR3: CASRGVTGELFF
D: TRBD1; J: TRBJ1-5; length: 11; V: TRBV20-1; CDR3: CSASWGQVQHF
D: -; J: TRBJ1-1; length: 15; V: TRBV7-9; CDR3: CASSRDGPYGTEAFF
D: -; J: TRBJ1-1; length: 15; V: TRBV28; CDR3: CASSQNPVGNTEAFF
D: -; J: TRBJ2-4; length: 13; V: TRBV12-3/TRBV12-4; CDR3: CASRPTASDIQYF
D: TRBD2; J: TRBJ2-1; length: 14; V: TRBV20-1; CDR3: CSAAGGGEYNEQFF
D: -; J: TRBJ2-3; length: 17; V: TRBV27; CDR3: CASSLRRTPAKTDTQYF
D: -; J: TRBJ1-5; length: 12; V: TRBV20-1; CDR3: CSARRRDQPQHF
D: TRBD2; J: TRBJ2-5; length: 15; V: TRBV20-1; CDR3: CSARDIAGYQETQYF
D: -; J: TRBJ1-5; length: 15; V: TRBV20-1; CDR3: CSARPMEYSNQPQHF
D: -; J: TRBJ2-2; length: 17; V: TRBV12-3/TRBV12-4; CDR3: CASSFPFQFANTGELFF
D: TRBD2; J: TRBJ2-1; length: 15; V: TRBV7-2; CDR3: CASTLLAGVGNEQFF
D: TRBD2; J: TRBJ2-3; length: 16; V: TRBV20-1; CDR3: CSASGSGGAEGDTQYF
D: TRBD1; J: TRBJ2-3; length: 16; V: TRBV24-1; CDR3: CATSDRDRDDTDTQYF
D: TRBD1; J: TRBJ1-5; length: 18; V: TRBV10-3; CDR3: CAISESIGTAGVNQPQHF
D: TRBD1; J: TRBJ1-5; length: 15; V: TRBV6-5; CDR3: CASGRGGMGNQPQHF
D: -; J: TRBJ1-6; length: 16; V: TRBV20-1; CDR3: CSAREPDRPYNSPLHF
D: TRBD2; J: TRBJ2-5; length: 16; V: TRBV6-2/TRBV6-3; CDR3: CASSVTSGGAQETQYF
D: -; J: TRBJ2-4; length: 13; V: TRBV6-1; CDR3: CASSNAARTIQYF
D: -; J: TRBJ2-7; length: 14; V: TRBV7-2; CDR3: CASSLGGAQGEQYF
D: TRBD2; J: TRBJ2-1; length: 15; V: TRBV20-1; CDR3: CSARAGRGGHNEQFF
D: -; J: TRBJ2-2; length: 20; V: TRBV4-2; CDR3: CASSIRLTTALEPDTGELFF
D: -; J: TRBJ2-1; length: 13; V: TRBV9; CDR3: CASCRGAGNEQFF
D: -; J: TRBJ2-4; length: 13; V: TRBV29-1; CDR3: CSVGVGPKNIQYF